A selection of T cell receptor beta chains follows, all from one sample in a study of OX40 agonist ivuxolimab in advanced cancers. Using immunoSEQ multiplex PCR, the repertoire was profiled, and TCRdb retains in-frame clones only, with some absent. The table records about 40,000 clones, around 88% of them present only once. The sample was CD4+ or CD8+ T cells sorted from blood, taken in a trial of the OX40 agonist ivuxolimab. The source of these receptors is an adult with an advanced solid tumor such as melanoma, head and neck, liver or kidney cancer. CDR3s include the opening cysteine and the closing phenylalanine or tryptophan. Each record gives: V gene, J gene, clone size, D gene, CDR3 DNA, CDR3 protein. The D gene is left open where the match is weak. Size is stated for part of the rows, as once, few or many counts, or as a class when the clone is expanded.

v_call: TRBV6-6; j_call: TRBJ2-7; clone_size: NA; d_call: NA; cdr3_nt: TGTGCCAGCAGTTACTCGATTTACTACGAGCAGTACTTC; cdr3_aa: CASSYSIYYEQYF
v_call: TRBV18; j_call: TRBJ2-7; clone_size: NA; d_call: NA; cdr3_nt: TGTGCCAGCTCACCAACCGGGATTTCCTACGAGCAGTACTTC; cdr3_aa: CASSPTGISYEQYF
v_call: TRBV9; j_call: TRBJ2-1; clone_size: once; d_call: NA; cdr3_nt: TGTGCCAGCAGTGACCCGGGAGTAACTAATGAGCAGTTCTTC; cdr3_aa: CASSDPGVTNEQFF
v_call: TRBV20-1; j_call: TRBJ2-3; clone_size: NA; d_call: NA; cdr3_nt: TGCAGTGTAAACACAGATACGCAGTATTTT; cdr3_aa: CSVNTDTQYF
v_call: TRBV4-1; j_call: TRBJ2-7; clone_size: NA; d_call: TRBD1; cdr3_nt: TGCGCCAGCAGCCAAGGGGGTATCCGGGACAGGGCCTACGAGCAGTACTTC; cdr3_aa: CASSQGGIRDRAYEQYF
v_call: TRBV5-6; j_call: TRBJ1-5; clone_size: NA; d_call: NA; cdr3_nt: TGTGCCAGCAGTCCCGACGGTGACAATCAGCCCCAGCATTTT; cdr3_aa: CASSPDGDNQPQHF
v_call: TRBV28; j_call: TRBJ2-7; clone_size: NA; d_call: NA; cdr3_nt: TGTGCCAGCAACAAACCTCCCATGAACTCTCACGAGCAGTACTTC; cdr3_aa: CASNKPPMNSHEQYF
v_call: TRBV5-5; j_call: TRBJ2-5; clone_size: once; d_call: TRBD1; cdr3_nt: TGTGCCAGCAGCCGGACAGGGCAAGAGACCCAGTACTTC; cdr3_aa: CASSRTGQETQYF
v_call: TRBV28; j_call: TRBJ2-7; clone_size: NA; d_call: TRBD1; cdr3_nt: TGTGCCAGCAGCAACAGGGGGCTTAACTACGAGCAGTACTTC; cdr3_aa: CASSNRGLNYEQYF
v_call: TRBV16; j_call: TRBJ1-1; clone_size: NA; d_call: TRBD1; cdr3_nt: TGTGCCAGCAGCCCCCCCCCAGGGGGAAAAACTGAAGCTTTCTTT; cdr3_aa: CASSPPPGGKTEAFF
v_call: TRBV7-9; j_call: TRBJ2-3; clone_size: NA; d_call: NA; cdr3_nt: TGTGCCAGCAGCTCGATTCGCTCCTCTAGCACAGATACGCAGTATTTT; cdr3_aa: CASSSIRSSSTDTQYF
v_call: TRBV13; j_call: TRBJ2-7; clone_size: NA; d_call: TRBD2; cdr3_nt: TGTGCCAGCAGCTTAGGCCGGGGGGTTAGGAACGAGCAGTACTTC; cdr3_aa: CASSLGRGVRNEQYF
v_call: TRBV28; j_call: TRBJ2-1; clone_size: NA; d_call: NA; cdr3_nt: TGTGCCAGCAGGCCCGGATGGGCGGAGCAGTTCTTC; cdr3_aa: CASRPGWAEQFF
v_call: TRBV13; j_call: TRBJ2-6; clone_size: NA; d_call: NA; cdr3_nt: TGTGCCAGCAGCTTCGGGGTGTCAGGGGCCAACGTCCTGACTTTC; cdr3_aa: CASSFGVSGANVLTF
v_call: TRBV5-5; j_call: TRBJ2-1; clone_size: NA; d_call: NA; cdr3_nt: TGTGCCAGCACCAAAGCCCTCGACATTCTCTACAATGAGCAGTTCTTC; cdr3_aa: CASTKALDILYNEQFF
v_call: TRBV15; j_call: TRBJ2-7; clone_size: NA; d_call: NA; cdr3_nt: TGTGCCACCAGCAATGACAGAGCCCCCTACGAGCAGTACTTC; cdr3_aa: CATSNDRAPYEQYF
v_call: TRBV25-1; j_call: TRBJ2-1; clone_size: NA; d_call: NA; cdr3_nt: TGTGCCAGCAGTGAGGGATCCGGTGAGCAGTTCTTC; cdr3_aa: CASSEGSGEQFF
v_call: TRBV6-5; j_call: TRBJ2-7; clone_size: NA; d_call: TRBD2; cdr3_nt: TGTGCCAGCAGTTTCGGGACTAGCGGGTACGAGCAGTACTTC; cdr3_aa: CASSFGTSGYEQYF
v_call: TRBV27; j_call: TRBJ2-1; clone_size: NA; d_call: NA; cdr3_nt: TGTGCCAGCAGTTCCCAGGGGTGGGTCAATGAGCAGTTCTTC; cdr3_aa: CASSSQGWVNEQFF
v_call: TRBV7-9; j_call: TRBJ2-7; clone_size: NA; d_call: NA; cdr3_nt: TGTGCCAGCAGCTCTAACCCGCCCCTCTACGAGCAGTACTTC; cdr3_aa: CASSSNPPLYEQYF
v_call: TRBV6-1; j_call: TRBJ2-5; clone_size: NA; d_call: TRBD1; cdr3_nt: TGTGCCAGCAGTGAATGGCCTAGCTCGGACAGGGGCGAGGAGACCCAGTACTTC; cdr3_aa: CASSEWPSSDRGEETQYF
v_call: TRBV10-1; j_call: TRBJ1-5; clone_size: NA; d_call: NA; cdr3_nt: TGCGCCAGCAGTGGAAGTTATCAGCCCCAGCATTTT; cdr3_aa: CASSGSYQPQHF
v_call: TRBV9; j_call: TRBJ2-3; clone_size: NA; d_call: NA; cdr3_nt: TGTGCCAGCAGCGTAGGTCAGGACACAGATACGCAGTATTTT; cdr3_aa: CASSVGQDTDTQYF
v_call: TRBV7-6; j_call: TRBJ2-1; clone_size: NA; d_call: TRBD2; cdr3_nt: TGTGCCAGCAGCTCTGCGCCCGGGGGGGTGACCTACAATGAGCAGTTCTTC; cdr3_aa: CASSSAPGGVTYNEQFF
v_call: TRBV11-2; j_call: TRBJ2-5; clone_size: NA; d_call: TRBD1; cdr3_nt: TGTGCCAGCAGCTTAGGAGGGGGCCTTAAGACCCAGTACTTC; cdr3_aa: CASSLGGGLKTQYF
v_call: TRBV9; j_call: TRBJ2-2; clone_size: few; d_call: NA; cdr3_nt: TGTGCCAGCAGCGTCCAGGGGTCAGCCGGGGAGCTGTTTTTT; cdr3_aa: CASSVQGSAGELFF
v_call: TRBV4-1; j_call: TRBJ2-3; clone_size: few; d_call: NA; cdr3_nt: TGCGCCAGCAGCCAAGAAGCGGAGTCCACAGATACGCAGTATTTT; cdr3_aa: CASSQEAESTDTQYF
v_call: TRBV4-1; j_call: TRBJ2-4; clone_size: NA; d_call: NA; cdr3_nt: TGCGCCAGCAGCCAAGAGGGGGAGGGGGACATTCAGTACTTC; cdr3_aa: CASSQEGEGDIQYF
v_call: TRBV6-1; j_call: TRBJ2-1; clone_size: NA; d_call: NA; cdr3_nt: TGTGCCAGCAGTGATTTAGAGTCCCCTACTTACAATGAGCAGTTCTTC; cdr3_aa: CASSDLESPTYNEQFF
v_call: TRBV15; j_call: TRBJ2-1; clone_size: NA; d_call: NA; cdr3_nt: TGTGCCACCAGCAGAGTTGGAGAGTCCTACTACAATGAGCAGTTCTTC; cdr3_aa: CATSRVGESYYNEQFF
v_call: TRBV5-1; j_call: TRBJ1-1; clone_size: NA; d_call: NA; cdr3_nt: TGCGCCAGCAGCTGGGGTTGGACGCCCATGAACACTGAAGCTTTCTTT; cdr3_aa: CASSWGWTPMNTEAFF
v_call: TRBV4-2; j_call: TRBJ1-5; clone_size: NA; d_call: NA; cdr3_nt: TGTGCCAGCAGCCAAGAAGCCGGACAGCTCAATCAGCCCCAGCATTTT; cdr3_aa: CASSQEAGQLNQPQHF
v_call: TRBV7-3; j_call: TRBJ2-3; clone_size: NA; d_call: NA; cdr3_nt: TGTGCCAGCAGCTGGACCGGAGGGGAGAGCACAGATACGCAGTATTTT; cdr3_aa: CASSWTGGESTDTQYF
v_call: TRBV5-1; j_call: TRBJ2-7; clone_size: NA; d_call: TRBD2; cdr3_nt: TGCGCCAGCAGCCTTGGCGCCCGGGAGGCCTACGAGCAGTACTTC; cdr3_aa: CASSLGAREAYEQYF
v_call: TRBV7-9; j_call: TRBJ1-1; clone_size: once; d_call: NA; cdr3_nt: TGTGCCAGCAGCCTGAACACTGAAGCTTTCTTT; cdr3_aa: CASSLNTEAFF
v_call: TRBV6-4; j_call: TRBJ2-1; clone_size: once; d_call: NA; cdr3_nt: TGTGCCAGCAGTGTTCTCCCCGGCCATGAGCAGTTCTTC; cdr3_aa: CASSVLPGHEQFF
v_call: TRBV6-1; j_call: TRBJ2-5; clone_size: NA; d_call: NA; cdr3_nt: TGTGCCAGCAGTGAAGAGGAGGGGGCGGGAGCCGAGACCCAGTACTTC; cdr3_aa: CASSEEEGAGAETQYF
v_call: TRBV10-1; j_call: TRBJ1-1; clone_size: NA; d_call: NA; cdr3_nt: TGCGCCAGCCGAGGGGGTCCGGGCACTGAAGCTTTCTTT; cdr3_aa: CASRGGPGTEAFF
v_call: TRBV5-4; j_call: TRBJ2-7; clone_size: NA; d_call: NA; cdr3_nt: TGTGCCAGCAGCTTGACTAGTCCGGGTTACGAGCAGTACTTC; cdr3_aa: CASSLTSPGYEQYF
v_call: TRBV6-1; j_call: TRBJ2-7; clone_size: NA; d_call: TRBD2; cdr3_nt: TGTGCCAGCAGTGAAGCGACTAGCGGCGGCTCCTACGAGCAGTACTTC; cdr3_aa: CASSEATSGGSYEQYF